Following are 17 T cell receptor beta chains from one sample sequenced in a study of T cell responses to AZD1222 COVID-19 vaccine. TCRdb's table, derived via immunoSEQ multiplex PCR, lists solely in-frame clones and lacks some. The top ten clones hold about 6.8% of a sample with roughly 99,000 clones, about 90% of them seen once. Sequencing used peripheral blood, obtained 28 days after the second AZD1222 dose. These receptors were collected from an adult who received the AZD1222 COVID-19 vaccine.

The CDR3, as DNA: TGTGCCAGCAGTCGACAGGGAAGCAATCAGCCCCAGCATTTT. It specifies CASSRQGSNQPQHF. V and J are TRBV27 and TRBJ1-5; the match to TRBD1 covers 7 bases. The junction had 2 bases not matched to a gene; V was cut back by 5 bases and J by 1 base. The CDR3 loop spans 14 amino acids. Germline lookup yields CDR1 MNHEY and CDR2 SMNVEV (reference sequence).

The chain recombines TRBV5-4 with TRBJ2-5; D might be TRBD1 (6 bases). Trimming removed 4 bases from V and 5 bases from J, with 12 bases in between. The CDR3 contains 13 residues. Germline V lookup: CDR1 SGHNT, CDR2 YYREEE (reference sequence). The CDR3 sequence is CASSLGQRETQYF. CDR3 in DNA: TGTGCCAGCAGCCTTGGACAGAGGGAGACCCAGTACTTC.

V is TRBV5-6 and J is TRBJ2-4; D might be TRBD2 (5 bases). This CDR3 comprises 16 residues. Trimming removed 1 base from V and 0 bases from J, with 11 bases in between. In germline, CDR1 is SGHDT, CDR2 YYEEEE. This CDR3 is CASSLLLELAKNIQYF. The CDR3 nucleotides read TGTGCCAGCAGCTTGTTACTAGAACTAGCCAAAAACATTCAGTACTTC.

This rearrangement joins TRBV3-1 (or the pseudogene TRBV3-2) to TRBJ2-7; 12 bases agree with TRBD2. Germline CDR1 and CDR2: LGHDT and YNNKEL (reference sequence). This CDR3 is 15 amino acids long. The V and J ends lost 6 bases and 2 bases, in that order; junction bases with no gene match: 5. The DNA for the CDR3 is TGTGCCAGCAGTCTCGGACTAGCGGGGCCCTACGAGCAGTACTTC. It yields the protein CASSLGLAGPYEQYF.

The chain joins TRBV5-1 to TRBJ2-7, with 9 bases fitting TRBD2. V was clipped by 4 bases and J by 2 bases; unmatched bases: 7. The CDR3 is 15 amino acids. Germline V gives CDR1 SGHRS, CDR2 YFSETQ. This CDR3 reads CASSPTSGLTYEQYF. The CDR3 nucleotides read TGCGCCAGCAGCCCGACTAGCGGACTTACCTACGAGCAGTACTTC.

This clone was observed once. The V gene is TRBV5-1, the J gene TRBJ1-2; D possibly corresponds to TRBD1 (6 bases). This CDR3 comprises 14 residues. V gave up 3 bases and J gave up 1 base, with 10 bases separating them. Germline values: CDR1 SGHRS, CDR2 YFSETQ. CDR3 loop: CASSSGHLNYGYTF. In nucleotides, the CDR3 is TGCGCCAGCAGCTCGGGACACCTTAACTATGGCTACACCTTC.

J is TRBJ1-4 and V is TRBV11-2, with D maybe TRBD1 (5 bases). CDR1 is SGHAT, CDR2 FQNNGV, per germline. The V and J ends lost 4 bases and 5 bases respectively, with 14 bases between them. The CDR3 extends over 15 amino acids. The CDR3: CASSSRDRRNEKLFF. Here the CDR3 DNA reads TGTGCCAGCAGCTCACGGGACCGCCGAAATGAAAAACTGTTTTTT.

The rearrangement uses TRBV7-8 and TRBJ1-1; D remains ambiguous. V lost 0 bases to trimming and J lost 1 base, with 6 bases between them. The germline gives CDR1 SGHVS, CDR2 FQNEAQ. This CDR3 comprises 14 residues. CDR3 coding DNA: TGTGCCAGCAGCTTAGCGAATCAGAACACTGAAGCTTTCTTT. Amino acids: CASSLANQNTEAFF.

This chain uses TRBV6-1 with TRBJ2-5; 8 bases map to TRBD2. The CDR3 consists of 15 residues. CDR1 and CDR2 from the germline V gene are MNHNS and SASEGT. After removal of 1 base from V and 5 bases from J, the junction contained 6 bases not matched to a gene. This chain's CDR3 is CASSEGPPGGETQYF. In DNA form, the CDR3 reads TGTGCCAGCAGTGAAGGGCCTCCGGGAGGGGAGACCCAGTACTTC.

This clone was observed a few times. The CDR3: CASSSDRAYEQYF. The DNA for the CDR3 is TGTGCCAGCAGTTCCGACAGGGCCTACGAGCAGTACTTC. The chain recombines TRBV6-5 with TRBJ2-7; 7 nucleotides line up with TRBD1. Germline CDR1 is MNHEY and CDR2 is SVGAGI. The CDR3 loop spans 13 amino acids. V lost 4 bases and J lost 2; bases outside the gene matches: 2.

The chain carries TRBV5-1 and TRBJ1-6; maybe TRBD1 (5 bases). Trimming took off 0 bases at V and 7 bases at J, with 11 bases between the two ends. The CDR3 loop spans 15 amino acids. The germline gives CDR1 SGHRS, CDR2 YFSETQ. The CDR3 region is CASSLGRQLNSPLHF. The CDR3 DNA reads TGCGCCAGCAGCTTGGGGCGACAGCTAAATTCACCCCTCCACTTT.

The genes are TRBV11-2 and TRBJ2-7; possible D gene TRBD1, 6 bases. The CDR3 runs to 15 residues. Germline-derived CDR1 and CDR2 are SGHAT and FQNNGV. Trimming took off 1 base at V and 6 bases at J, with 16 bases between the two ends. CDR3 region: CASSLGPHRDGEQYF. The CDR3 DNA follows: TGTGCCAGCAGCTTAGGTCCCCACAGGGATGGCGAGCAGTACTTC.

The genes are TRBV28 and TRBJ1-2; D uncertain. The V gene lost 2 bases and the J gene lost 2 bases, with 6 bases spanning the gap. This CDR3 has 13 residues. Germline V gene data show CDR1 as MDHEN and CDR2 as SYDVKM. The CDR3 nucleotides read TGTGCCAGCAGTTTAGGAGGGAACTATGGCTACACCTTC. It translates to CASSLGGNYGYTF.

The V call is TRBV10-3, the J call TRBJ1-2, with 7 bases identical to TRBD1. Per the germline V gene, CDR1 is ENHRY and CDR2 is SYGVKD. This CDR3 is built from 15 residues. Trimming took 1 base from V and 3 from J; bases not matched to a gene: 5. The chain's CDR3 is CAISELGRGDYGYTF. CDR3 DNA sequence: TGTGCCATCAGTGAGTTAGGCAGGGGGGACTATGGCTACACCTTC.

The CDR3 region is CASSLELPGGAGEQYF. In DNA, the CDR3 is TGTGCCAGCAGCTTAGAACTCCCAGGGGGCGCGGGCGAGCAGTACTTC. This chain joins TRBV7-8 and TRBJ2-7, with 8 positions matching TRBD1. V shed 1 base, J shed 6 bases, and the junction held 11 bases outside the gene matches. CDR1 is SGHVS, CDR2 FQNEAQ, per germline. The CDR3 totals 16 residues.

The chain has TRBV14 and TRBJ1-2; 7 bases line up with TRBD1. CDR1 is SGHDN and CDR2 is FVKESK in the germline V gene. There are 14 residues in the CDR3. Trimming at V came to 4 bases and at J to 2 bases, leaving 4 bases not matched to a gene. The CDR3 loop is CASSLAGQNYGYTF. The CDR3 bases are TGTGCCAGCAGCCTAGCGGGACAGAACTATGGCTACACCTTC.

This clone was counted once. Here the CDR3 reads CASSLARGNTEAFF. The CDR3 bases are TGTGCCAGCAGCTTAGCACGGGGGAACACTGAAGCTTTCTTT. The rearrangement joins TRBV11-2 to TRBJ1-1; D is ambiguous. The CDR3 consists of 14 residues. In germline, CDR1 is SGHAT, CDR2 FQNNGV. Between the trimmed V and J ends, which lost 1 base and 1 base, there was a span of 7 bases.